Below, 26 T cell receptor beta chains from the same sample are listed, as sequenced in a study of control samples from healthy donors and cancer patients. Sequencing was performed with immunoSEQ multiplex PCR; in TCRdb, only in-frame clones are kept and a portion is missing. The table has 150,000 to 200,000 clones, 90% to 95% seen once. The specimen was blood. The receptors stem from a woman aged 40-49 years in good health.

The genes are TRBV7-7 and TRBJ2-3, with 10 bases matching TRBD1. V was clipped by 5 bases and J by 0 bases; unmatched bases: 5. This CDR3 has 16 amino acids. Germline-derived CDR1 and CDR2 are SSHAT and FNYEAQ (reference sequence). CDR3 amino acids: CASSIGQGGSTDTQYF. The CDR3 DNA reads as TGTGCCAGCAGCATTGGACAGGGGGGTAGCACAGATACGCAGTATTTT.

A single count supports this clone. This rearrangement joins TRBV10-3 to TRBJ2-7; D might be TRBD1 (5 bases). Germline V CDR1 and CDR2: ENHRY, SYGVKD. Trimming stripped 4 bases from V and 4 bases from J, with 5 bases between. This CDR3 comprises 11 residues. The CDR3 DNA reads TGTGCCATCAGTGGACAGTACGAGCAGTACTTC. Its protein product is CAISGQYEQYF.

The CDR3 sequence is CASSRRDGAYEQYF. The CDR3 DNA reads as TGCGCCAGCAGCAGGCGGGACGGAGCCTACGAGCAGTACTTC. The chain has TRBV5-1 and TRBJ2-7; D is possibly TRBD2 (6 bases). With 4 bases removed from V and 2 bases from J, the gap between germline ends came to 13 bases. The germline V gene encodes CDR1 SGHRS and CDR2 YFSETQ. This CDR3 is 14 amino acids long.

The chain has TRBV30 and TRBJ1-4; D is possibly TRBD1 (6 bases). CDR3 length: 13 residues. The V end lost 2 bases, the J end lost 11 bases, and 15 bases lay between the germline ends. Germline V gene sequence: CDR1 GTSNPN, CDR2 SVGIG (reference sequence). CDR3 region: CAWSPQGFSKLFF. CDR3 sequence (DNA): TGTGCCTGGAGTCCACAGGGATTTTCGAAACTGTTTTTT.

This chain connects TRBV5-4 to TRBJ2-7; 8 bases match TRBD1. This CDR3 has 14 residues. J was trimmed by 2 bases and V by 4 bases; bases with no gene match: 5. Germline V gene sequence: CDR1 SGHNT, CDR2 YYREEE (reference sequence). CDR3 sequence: CASSKQGDTYEQYF. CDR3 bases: TGTGCCAGCAGCAAACAGGGGGATACCTACGAGCAGTACTTC.

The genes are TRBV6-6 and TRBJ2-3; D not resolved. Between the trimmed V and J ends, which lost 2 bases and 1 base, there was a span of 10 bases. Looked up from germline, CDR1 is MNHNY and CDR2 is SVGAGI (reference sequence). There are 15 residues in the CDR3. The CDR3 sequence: CASSYRDVRTDTQYF. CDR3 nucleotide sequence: TGTGCCAGCAGTTACAGGGATGTACGCACAGATACGCAGTATTTT.

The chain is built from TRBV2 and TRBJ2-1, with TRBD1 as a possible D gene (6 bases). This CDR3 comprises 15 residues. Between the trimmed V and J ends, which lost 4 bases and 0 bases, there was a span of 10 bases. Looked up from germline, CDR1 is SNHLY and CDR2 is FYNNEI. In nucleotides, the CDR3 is TGTGCCAGCAGTGGAGGGGGAAGCTCCTACAATGAGCAGTTCTTC. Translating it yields CASSGGGSSYNEQFF.

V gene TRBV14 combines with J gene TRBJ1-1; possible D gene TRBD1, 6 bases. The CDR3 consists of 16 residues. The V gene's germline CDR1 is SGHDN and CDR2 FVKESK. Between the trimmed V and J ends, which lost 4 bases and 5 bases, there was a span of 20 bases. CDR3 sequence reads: CASSLEPVRGETEAFF. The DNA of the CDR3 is TGTGCCAGCAGCCTGGAGCCCGTTAGGGGGGAGACTGAAGCTTTCTTT.

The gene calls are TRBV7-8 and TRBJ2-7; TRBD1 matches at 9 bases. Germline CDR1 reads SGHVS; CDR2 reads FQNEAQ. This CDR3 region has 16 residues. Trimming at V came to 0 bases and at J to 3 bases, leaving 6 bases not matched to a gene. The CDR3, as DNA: TGTGCCAGCAGCTTAGCTGCGGGACAGGGAAACTACGAGCAGTACTTC. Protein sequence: CASSLAAGQGNYEQYF.

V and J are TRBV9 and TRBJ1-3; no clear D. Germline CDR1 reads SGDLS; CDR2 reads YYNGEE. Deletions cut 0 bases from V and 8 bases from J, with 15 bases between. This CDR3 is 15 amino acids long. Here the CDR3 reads CASSVVGRNRDTIYF. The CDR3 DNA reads TGTGCCAGCAGCGTAGTCGGCAGAAACCGTGACACCATATATTTT.

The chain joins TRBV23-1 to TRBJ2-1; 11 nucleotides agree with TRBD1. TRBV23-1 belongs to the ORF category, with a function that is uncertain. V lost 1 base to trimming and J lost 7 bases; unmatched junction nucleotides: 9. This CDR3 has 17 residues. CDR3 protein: CASSQWGMDRGLNEQFF. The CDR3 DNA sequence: TGCGCCAGCAGTCAATGGGGCATGGACAGGGGGCTGAATGAGCAGTTCTTC.

The DNA of the CDR3 is TGTGCCAGCCAGGGGAATAGCAATCAGCCCCAGCATTTT. The encoded protein is CASQGNSNQPQHF. V and J are TRBV7-9 and TRBJ1-5; a weak D match, TRBD1 (6 bases). The germline V gene has CDR1 SEHNR and CDR2 FQNEAQ (reference sequence). V lost 8 bases to trimming and J lost 0 bases, with 8 bases between them. The CDR3 consists of 13 residues.

This CDR3 is CARETLVGDEQFF. The CDR3 DNA reads as TGTGCCAGGGAAACTCTAGTAGGCGATGAGCAGTTCTTC. The chain couples TRBV2 to TRBJ2-1; no clear D. The V gene's germline CDR1 is SNHLY and CDR2 FYNNEI. V was clipped by 9 bases and J by 8 bases, with 17 bases between them. The CDR3 contains 13 residues.

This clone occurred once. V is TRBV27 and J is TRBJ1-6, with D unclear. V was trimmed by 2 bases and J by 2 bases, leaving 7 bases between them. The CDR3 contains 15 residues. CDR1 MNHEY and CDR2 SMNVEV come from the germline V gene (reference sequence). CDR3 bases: TGTGCCAGCAGTTTACGGGAGGCCTATAATTCACCCCTCCACTTT. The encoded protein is CASSLREAYNSPLHF.

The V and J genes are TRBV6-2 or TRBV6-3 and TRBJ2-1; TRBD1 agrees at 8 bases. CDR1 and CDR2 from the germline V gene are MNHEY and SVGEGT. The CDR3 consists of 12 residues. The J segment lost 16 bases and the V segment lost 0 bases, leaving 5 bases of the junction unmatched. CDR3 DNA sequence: TGTGCCAGCAGTTACTCGGACAGGGTCAGATTCTTC. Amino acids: CASSYSDRVRFF.

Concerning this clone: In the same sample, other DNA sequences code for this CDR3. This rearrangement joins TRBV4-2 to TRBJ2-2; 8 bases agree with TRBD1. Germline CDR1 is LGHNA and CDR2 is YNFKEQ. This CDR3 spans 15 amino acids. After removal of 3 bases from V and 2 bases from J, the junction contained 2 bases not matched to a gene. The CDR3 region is CASSQTGANTGELFF. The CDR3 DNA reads TGTGCCAGCAGCCAGACAGGGGCCAACACCGGGGAGCTGTTTTTT.

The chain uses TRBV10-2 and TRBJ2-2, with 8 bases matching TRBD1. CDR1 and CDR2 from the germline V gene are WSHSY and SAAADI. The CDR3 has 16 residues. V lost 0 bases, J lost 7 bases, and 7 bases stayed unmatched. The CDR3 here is CASSESTGVSSGELFF. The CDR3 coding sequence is TGCGCCAGCAGTGAGTCGACAGGGGTTTCCAGCGGGGAGCTGTTTTTT.

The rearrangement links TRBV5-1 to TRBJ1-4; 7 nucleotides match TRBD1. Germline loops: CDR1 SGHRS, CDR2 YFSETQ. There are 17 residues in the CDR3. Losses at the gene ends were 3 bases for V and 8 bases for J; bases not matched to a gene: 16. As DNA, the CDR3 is TGCGCCAGCAGCTCGAACCCCGACAGGGCGTATTACGAAAAACTGTTTTTT. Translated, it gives CASSSNPDRAYYEKLFF. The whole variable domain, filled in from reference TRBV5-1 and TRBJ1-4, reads KAGVTQTPRYLIKTRGQQVTLSCSPISGHRSVSWYQQTPGQGLQFLFEYFSETQRNKGNFPGRFSGRQFSNSRSEMNVSTLELGDSALYLCASSSNPDRAYYEKLFFGSGTQLSVL.

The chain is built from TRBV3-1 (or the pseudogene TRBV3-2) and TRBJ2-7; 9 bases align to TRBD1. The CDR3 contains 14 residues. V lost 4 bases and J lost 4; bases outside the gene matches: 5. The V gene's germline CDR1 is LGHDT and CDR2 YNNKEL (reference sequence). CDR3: CASSLGTGQYEQYF. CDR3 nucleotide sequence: TGTGCCAGCAGCCTCGGGACAGGGCAGTACGAGCAGTACTTC.

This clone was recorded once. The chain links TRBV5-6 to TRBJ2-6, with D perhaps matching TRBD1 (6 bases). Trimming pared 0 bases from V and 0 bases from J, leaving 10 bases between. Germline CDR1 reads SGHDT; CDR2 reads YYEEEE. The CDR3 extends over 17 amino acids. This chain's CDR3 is CASSLGQGNSGANVLTF. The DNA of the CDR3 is TGTGCCAGCAGCTTGGGTCAGGGGAACTCTGGGGCCAACGTCCTGACTTTC.

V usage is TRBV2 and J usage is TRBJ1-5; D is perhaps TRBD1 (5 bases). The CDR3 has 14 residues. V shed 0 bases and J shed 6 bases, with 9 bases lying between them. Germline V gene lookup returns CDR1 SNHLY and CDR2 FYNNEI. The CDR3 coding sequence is TGTGCCAGCAGTGAAGCGTCGGGGGTTCAGCCCCAGCATTTT. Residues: CASSEASGVQPQHF.

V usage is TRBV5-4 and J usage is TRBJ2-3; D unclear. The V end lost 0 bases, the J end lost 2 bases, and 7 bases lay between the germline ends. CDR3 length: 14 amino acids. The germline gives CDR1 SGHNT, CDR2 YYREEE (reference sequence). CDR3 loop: CASSLGGTTDTQYF. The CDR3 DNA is TGTGCCAGCAGCTTGGGGGGAACCACAGATACGCAGTATTTT.

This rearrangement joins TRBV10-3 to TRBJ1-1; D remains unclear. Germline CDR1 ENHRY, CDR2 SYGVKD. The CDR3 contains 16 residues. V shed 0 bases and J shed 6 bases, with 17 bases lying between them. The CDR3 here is CAISESGDGRFAEAFF. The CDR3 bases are TGTGCCATCAGTGAGTCGGGTGACGGTAGATTCGCTGAAGCTTTCTTT.

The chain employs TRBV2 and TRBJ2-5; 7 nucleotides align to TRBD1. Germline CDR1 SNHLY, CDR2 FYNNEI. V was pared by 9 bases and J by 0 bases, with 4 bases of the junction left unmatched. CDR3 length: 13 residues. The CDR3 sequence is CASRDSYQETQYF. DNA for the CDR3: TGTGCCAGTCGGGACAGCTACCAAGAGACCCAGTACTTC.

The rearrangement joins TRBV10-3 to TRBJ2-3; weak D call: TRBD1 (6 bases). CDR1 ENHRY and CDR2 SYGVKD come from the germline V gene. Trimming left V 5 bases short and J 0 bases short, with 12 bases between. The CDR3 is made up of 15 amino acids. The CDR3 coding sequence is TGTGCCATCAGTACTGGGGGCGGTAGCACAGATACGCAGTATTTT. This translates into CAISTGGGSTDTQYF.

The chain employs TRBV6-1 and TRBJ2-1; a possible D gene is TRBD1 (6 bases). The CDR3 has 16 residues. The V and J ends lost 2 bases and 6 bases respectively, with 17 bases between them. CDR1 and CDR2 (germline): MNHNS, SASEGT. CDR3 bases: TGTGCCAGCAGTGAATTGGGTGGTCACAGGGCCAATGAGCAGTTCTTC. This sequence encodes CASSELGGHRANEQFF.